The clone carrying this T cell receptor (beta chain) was observed once. These data are taken from a study of blood T cell repertoires in COVID-19. CDR3 length: 16 residues. V lost 0 bases, J lost 0 bases, and 12 bases lay in between. From germline, CDR1 is SGHNT and CDR2 YYREEE (reference sequence). Per the study methods: Reference gene primer amplification yielded estimated nucleated cell counts. TCRdb's copy holds only in-frame clones and misses some; the assay was immunoSEQ multiplex PCR. For V, J and clone size, that table is used; D and trimming come from the DNA. Among under 200,000 clones listed, roughly 82% were seen once.

This receptor was taken from a woman aged 55 to 70 with acute COVID-19. The material sequenced was PBMCs or T cells enriched from blood (not recorded which). V is TRBV5-4 and J is TRBJ1-1; D unclear. The CDR3 reads CASSLALGPMNTEAFF. The CDR3 coding sequence is TGTGCCAGCAGCTTGGCCCTGGGCCCCATGAACACTGAAGCTTTCTTT.